This T cell receptor (beta chain) emerged from a study of Ad26.COV2.S vaccination and SARS-CoV-2 variants. Background on the study: Ad26.COV2.S given intramuscularly, once or twice 56 days apart.

Here immunoSEQ multiplex PCR was the method, and the copy in TCRdb shows in-frame clones only, minus some. The profile shows some 480,000 clones, 87% of them singletons. Trimming left V 1 base short and J 6 bases short, with 13 bases between. CDR3 length: 14 residues. Germline V gene data show CDR1 as SGHDT and CDR2 as YYEEEE. Study-level findings and limits: The breadth of spike-specific CD8+ and CD4+ T cell responses after vaccination was reportedly substantial.

Specified treatment: 15 to 20 received Ad26.COV2.S at low or high dose, single or two shots; a few received placebo; per-sample allocation not given. Sampling was performed 63 days after the first vaccine or placebo injection. In Boston, the donor was an adult between 18-55 years of age. As concerns this clone: What it binds is unknown.

The rearrangement uses TRBV5-6 and TRBJ1-1; weak D call: TRBD1 (5 bases). The material sequenced was peripheral blood, taken in a trial of Ad26.COV2.S vaccine versus placebo. The receptor was isolated from a person between 18 and 65 years old who received the Ad26.COV2.S COVID-19 vaccine or a placebo. This CDR3 is CASSLTGPSPEAFF. The CDR3 DNA is TGTGCCAGCAGCTTGACGGGACCCAGTCCTGAAGCTTTCTTT.